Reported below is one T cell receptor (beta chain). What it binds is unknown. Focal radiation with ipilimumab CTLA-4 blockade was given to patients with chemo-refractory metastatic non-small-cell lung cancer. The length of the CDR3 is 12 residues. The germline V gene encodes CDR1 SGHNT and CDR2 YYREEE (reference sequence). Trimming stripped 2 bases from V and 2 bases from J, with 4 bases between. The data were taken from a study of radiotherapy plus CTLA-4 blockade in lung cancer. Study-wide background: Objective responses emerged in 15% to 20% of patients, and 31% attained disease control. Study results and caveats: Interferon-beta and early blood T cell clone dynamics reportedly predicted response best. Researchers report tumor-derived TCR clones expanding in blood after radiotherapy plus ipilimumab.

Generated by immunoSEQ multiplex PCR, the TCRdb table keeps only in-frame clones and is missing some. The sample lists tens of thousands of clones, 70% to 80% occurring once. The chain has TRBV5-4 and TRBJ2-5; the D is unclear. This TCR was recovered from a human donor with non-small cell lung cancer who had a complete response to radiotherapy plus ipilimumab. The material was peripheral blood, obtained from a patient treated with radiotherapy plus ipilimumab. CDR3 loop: CASSLSQETQYF. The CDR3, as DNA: TGTGCCAGCAGCTTATCACAAGAGACCCAGTACTTC. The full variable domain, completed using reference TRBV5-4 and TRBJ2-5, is ETGVTQSPTHLIKTRGQQVTLRCSSQSGHNTVSWYQQALGQGPQFIFQYYREEENGRGNFPPRFSGLQFPNYSSELNVNALELDDSALYLCASSLSQETQYFGPGTRLLVL.